This T cell receptor (beta chain) came from a study of cytomegalovirus exposure and HLA in healthy donors. The PCR ran on 60 Vbeta and 13 Jbeta primers. TCRdb's copy holds only in-frame clones and misses some; the assay was immunoSEQ multiplex PCR. The profile shows about 55,000 clones, 77% of them singletons. To note about this clone: Its target is unknown.

General observations from the study: Associated with cytomegalovirus, according to the listing, were 164 TCR beta chains.

This clonotype was sampled from a female donor in good health and CMV-seronegative. The sequencing input was PBMCs.

In nucleotides, the CDR3 is TGCGCCAGCAGCCAAGATTATGTCGGGGTTGCTGAGACCCAGTACTTC. Protein: CASSQDYVGVAETQYF. The chain is built from TRBV4-1 and TRBJ2-5; possible D gene TRBD2, 5 bases. V was trimmed by 0 bases and J by 5 bases, leaving 16 bases between them. CDR3 length: 16 amino acids. Germline V gene data show CDR1 as MGHRA and CDR2 as YSYEKL.